The rows below give T cell receptor beta chains drawn from one sample of a study of monozygotic twins with inflammatory bowel disease. One entry per CDR3 protein, without DNA, is what TCRdb gives after re-calling the 5' RACE reads. This repertoire comprises approximately 200,000 distinct CDR3 sequences; its ten largest clones make up about 8%. Source material: blood. Receptors originate from a human donor with ulcerative colitis or Crohn's disease, or a healthy co-twin of an affected twin (not recorded which). Each CDR3 is given with its conserved first and last residue.

CDR3 length	V gene	J gene	CDR3 protein
15	TRBV9	TRBJ2-7	CASSAGTSGRNEQYF
13	TRBV7-9	TRBJ2-7	CASSLEGPHEQYF
13	TRBV7-9	TRBJ1-5	CASSFSLQDPQHF
15	TRBV7-3	TRBJ2-1	CASSLNSGGLNEQFF
15	TRBV7-9	TRBJ1-2	CASSPAGGGAGGYTF
14	TRBV12-3/TRBV12-4	TRBJ1-2	CASSQGDVYYGYTF
17	TRBV6-5	TRBJ2-1	CASSYSHPGQGADEQFF
15	TRBV7-9	TRBJ2-1	CASSLSGSGSTNRFF
13	TRBV11-3	TRBJ2-6	CASSQGANGVLTF
12	TRBV20-1	TRBJ1-1	CSASRDRRTAFF
13	TRBV20-1	TRBJ1-1	CRAGSGMNTEAFF
11	TRBV28	TRBJ2-1	CASRRVGYTFF
19	TRBV25-1	TRBJ2-2	CASSPPPRETGVYTGELFF
12	TRBV29-1	TRBJ1-1	CSVDSGNTEAFF
14	TRBV9	TRBJ2-1	CASSPPSLHNEQFF
15	TRBV5-1	TRBJ2-5	CASSLELAGEGTQYF
14	TRBV28	TRBJ2-7	CASSVAVLSYEQYF
15	TRBV5-4	TRBJ2-1	CASSPIPTGAREQFF
12	TRBV12-3/TRBV12-4	TRBJ2-1	CASRLVNNEQFF
15	TRBV15	TRBJ1-4	CATSRLSGTNEKLFF
16	TRBV27	TRBJ1-6	CASSSLDSYYNSPLHF
14	TRBV7-2	TRBJ2-3	CASRGTGQKDTQYF
14	TRBV9	TRBJ2-7	CASSVEGTGYEQYF
14	TRBV2	TRBJ2-7	CASSGLGVRHEQYF
13	TRBV6-5	TRBJ2-7	CASSYARGNEQYF
14	TRBV6-1	TRBJ2-7	CASSPPLQGHEQYF
13	TRBV12-3/TRBV12-4	TRBJ2-1	CASSFLGPNEQFF
15	TRBV5-1	TRBJ2-3	CASSFSGVGTDTQYF
15	TRBV6-5	TRBJ1-5	CASSLQGYSNQPQHF
14	TRBV12-3/TRBV12-4	TRBJ1-1	CASRPDRGNTEAFF
15	TRBV23-1	TRBJ1-3	CASSPPGHSGNTIYF
13	TRBV7-9	TRBJ2-2	CASSATNTGELFF
17	TRBV4-2	TRBJ2-3	CASSPTGLPGGTDTQYF
17	TRBV2	TRBJ1-5	CASSPFQGVPGNQPQHF
16	TRBV5-1	TRBJ1-1	CASSLGQVMMNTEAFF
14	TRBV7-9	TRBJ2-3	CASSSEGSTDTQYF
16	TRBV7-3	TRBJ2-2	CASSLNPASPTGELFF
14	TRBV12-3/TRBV12-4	TRBJ1-1	CASTPDGPATEAFF
15	TRBV7-2	TRBJ2-1	CASSRYSIGRNEQFF
14	TRBV7-2	TRBJ1-1	CASSLDRMNTEAFF
15	TRBV5-1	TRBJ2-4	CASSLGAGVVDIQYF
15	TRBV12-3/TRBV12-4	TRBJ1-6	CASSLTGGRNSPLHF
14	TRBV7-8	TRBJ2-1	CASSLQIAGGLLFF
14	TRBV7-9	TRBJ1-1	CASSLAPRVAEAFF
16	TRBV7-9	TRBJ1-2	CASSLRTGPGNYGYTF
15	TRBV28	TRBJ2-7	CASSLPSGSSYEQYF
13	TRBV4-1	TRBJ2-7	CASSQSQFYEQYF
14	TRBV4-2	TRBJ1-1	CASSQDGSPSEAFF
15	TRBV7-8	TRBJ2-3	CASSFWAGPTDTQYF
13	TRBV29-1	TRBJ1-1	CSVEDRVNTEAFF
14	TRBV6-1	TRBJ2-5	CASRQGGPEKTQYF
13	TRBV7-9	TRBJ1-1	CASSDRENTEAFF
15	TRBV20-1	TRBJ1-6	CSAREGSSYNSPLHF
14	TRBV18	TRBJ1-5	CASSPQGANQPQHF
18	TRBV11-2	TRBJ2-1	CASSSGLAGGLMIHEQFF